This T cell receptor beta chain was identified during a study of multiple sclerosis patients with progressive multifocal leukoencephalopathy. TCRdb's table, derived via immunoSEQ multiplex PCR, lists solely in-frame clones and lacks some. The profile shows approximately 30,000 clones, approximately 88% of them singletons. Study-wide findings and caveats: Preferential TRBV-TRBJ pairings or common gene usage were not detected at PML.

Indicated time point: time of PML onset. A single count supports this clone. Its cognate antigen is unknown. The CDR3 is 14 amino acids. The V and J ends lost 0 bases and 5 bases respectively, with 11 bases between them. The germline CDR1 and CDR2 sequences are SGHNT and YYREEE (reference sequence). The sequences come from PBMCs, collected from a patient treated with natalizumab. The chain links TRBV5-4 to TRBJ1-1; no reliable D call. The sequence was collected from a woman aged 40 to 50 with progressive multifocal leukoencephalopathy. The CDR3 protein is CASSLVDPNTEAFF. CDR3 nucleotides: TGTGCCAGCAGCTTGGTCGACCCGAATACTGAAGCTTTCTTT.